These 13 T cell receptor beta chains were all obtained from the same sample, sequenced in a study of blood T cell repertoires in COVID-19. Produced via immunoSEQ multiplex PCR; TCRdb's table is partial and in-frame only. The table shows fewer than 350,000 clones, with more than 85% occurring only once. Sequences were obtained from PBMCs or T cells enriched from blood (not recorded which). These receptors were obtained from a man in his forties or fifties who had been exposed to COVID-19.

V usage is TRBV30 and J usage is TRBJ2-7; D perhaps matches TRBD2 (6 bases). The V gene lost 3 bases and the J gene lost 1 base, with 16 bases spanning the gap. CDR3 length: 15 amino acids. Per the germline V gene, CDR1 is GTSNPN and CDR2 is SVGIG (reference sequence). Here the CDR3 DNA reads TGTGCCTGGAGCCTCCTCGGGGGACTTTCCTACGAGCAGTACTTC. Translation: CAWSLLGGLSYEQYF.

CDR3 coding DNA: TGTGCCAGCAGCGTAGACCGGACAGGCCTCTATGGCTACACCTTC. This encodes CASSVDRTGLYGYTF. The chain combines TRBV9 with TRBJ1-2, with 7 bases that match TRBD1. This CDR3 contains 15 residues. The germline V gene encodes CDR1 SGDLS and CDR2 YYNGEE. The ends lost 0 bases at V and 4 bases at J; junction bases unmatched: 6.

This chain links TRBV11-2 with TRBJ1-5; no clear D gene. With 1 base removed from V and 4 bases from J, the gap between germline ends came to 5 bases. The length of the CDR3 is 13 residues. Germline V gene sequence: CDR1 SGHAT, CDR2 FQNNGV. Here the CDR3 reads CASSLGRNQPQHF. In DNA form, the CDR3 reads TGTGCCAGCAGCTTAGGGAGGAATCAGCCCCAGCATTTT.

This chain joins TRBV4-2 and TRBJ2-1; 9 bases fit TRBD2. V lost 1 base, J lost 7 bases, and 8 bases stayed unmatched. Looked up from germline, CDR1 is LGHNA and CDR2 is YNFKEQ. The CDR3 is made up of 16 amino acids. The CDR3 DNA is TGTGCCAGCAGCCAAGTCATGGCGGGAGGGGGAAATGAGCAGTTCTTC. Protein sequence: CASSQVMAGGGNEQFF.

The chain uses TRBV19 and TRBJ1-2; maybe TRBD1 (6 bases). The germline V and J ends were trimmed by 3 bases and 0 bases, with 14 bases remaining between them. In germline, CDR1 is LNHDA, CDR2 SQIVND (reference sequence). This CDR3 contains 16 residues. The DNA for the CDR3 is TGTGCCAGTAGTATCTCCGGGACACTAGCTAACTATGGCTACACCTTC. Its protein product is CASSISGTLANYGYTF. The variable domain in full, completed from reference TRBV19 and TRBJ1-2, reads DGGITQSPKYLFRKEGQNVTLSCEQNLNHDAMYWYRQDPGQGLRLIYYSQIVNDFQKGDIAEGYSVSREKKESFPLTVTSAQKNPTAFYLCASSISGTLANYGYTFGSGTRLTVV.

V and J are TRBV6-6 and TRBJ2-1; 13 bases line up with TRBD2. V gave up 6 bases and J gave up 8 bases; unmatched junction bases: 4. The CDR3 consists of 14 residues. CDR1 is MNHNY, CDR2 SVGAGI, per germline (reference sequence). The CDR3 DNA follows: TGTGCCAGCAGCGGGACTAGCGGGACGTATGAGCAGTTCTTC. This sequence encodes CASSGTSGTYEQFF.

The CDR3 DNA reads as TGTGCCAGCAGTTTAAGACAGGGGGCTCAATCACCCCTCCACTTT. This sequence encodes CASSLRQGAQSPLHF. This chain uses TRBV27 with TRBJ1-6, with 10 positions matching TRBD1. Germline V lookup: CDR1 MNHEY, CDR2 SMNVEV (reference sequence). The CDR3 consists of 15 residues. Trimming took 2 bases from V and 10 from J; bases not matched to a gene: 5.

The chain carries TRBV5-1 and TRBJ1-2; no clear D gene. Germline lookup yields CDR1 SGHRS and CDR2 YFSETQ. CDR3 length: 13 residues. V was trimmed by 2 bases and J by 2 bases, leaving 7 bases between them. In nucleotides, the CDR3 is TGCGCCAGCAGCTTCGACTTAAACTATGGCTACACCTTC. Protein product: CASSFDLNYGYTF.

The V call is TRBV27, the J call TRBJ1-2; 7 bases are shared with TRBD1. Germline CDR1 MNHEY, CDR2 SMNVEV (reference sequence). The length of the CDR3 is 17 residues. J gave up 0 bases and V 3 bases, and 10 bases lay outside the gene matches. In DNA, the CDR3 is TGTGCCAGCAGTTTCCGCCAGGGGGGATACGCTAACTATGGCTACACCTTC. As protein: CASSFRQGGYANYGYTF.

The chain has TRBV11-2 and TRBJ1-6, with D tentatively TRBD1 (5 bases). The V gene lost 0 bases and the J gene lost 8 bases, with 8 bases spanning the gap. Germline loops: CDR1 SGHAT, CDR2 FQNNGV. This CDR3 has 14 amino acids. The CDR3 loop reads CASSLDRADSPLHF. CDR3 bases: TGTGCCAGCAGCTTAGACAGGGCGGATTCACCCCTCCACTTT.

As to this clone: One end of the junction does not line up with germline, which may come from a read error. The genes are TRBV28 and TRBJ1-1, with D uncertain. Germline V lookup: CDR1 MDHEN, CDR2 SYDVKM. This CDR3 spans 14 amino acids. CDR3 residues: CAGRSMGMNTEAFF. In DNA, the CDR3 is TGTGCCGGCAGGTCAATGGGCATGAACACTGAAGCTTTCTTT.

This clone showed up just a few times. The CDR3 loop is CASSEYTGELFF. The CDR3 nucleotides are TGTGCCAGCAGCGAGTACACCGGGGAGCTGTTTTTT. J is TRBJ2-2 and V is TRBV7-9; no definite D call. Germline CDR1 reads SEHNR; CDR2 reads FQNEAQ (reference sequence). CDR3 size: 12 residues. V lost 5 bases and J 3 bases, leaving 4 bases between the germline ends.

The V gene is TRBV11-1, the J gene TRBJ2-7; 12 nucleotides line up with TRBD1. From germline, CDR1 is SGHAT and CDR2 FQDESV (reference sequence). The CDR3 sequence is 15 residues long. The V segment lost 5 bases and the J segment 5 bases; nucleotides outside the gene matches: 7. CDR3: CASSIRDRGLHEQYF. DNA for the CDR3: TGTGCCAGCAGCATCCGGGACAGGGGGCTCCACGAGCAGTACTTC.